Presented here are 20 T cell receptor beta chains from one specimen sequenced in a study of technical replicates of blood from several donors. Here immunoSEQ multiplex PCR was the method, and the copy in TCRdb shows in-frame clones only, minus some. The sample has roughly 90,000 clones, around 96% seen once; the top ten hold 0.24%. The sequenced material came from T cells isolated from PBMCs. The origin of the receptors is a human donor in good health.

V usage is TRBV4-1 and J usage is TRBJ1-4, with 7 positions matching TRBD1. The V gene end was trimmed by 2 bases and the J gene end by 4 bases; junction bases not matched to a gene: 7. In germline, CDR1 is MGHRA, CDR2 YSYEKL. CDR3 length: 16 amino acids. The CDR3 reads CASSQLPGQLNEKLFF. CDR3 DNA: TGCGCCAGCAGCCAACTGCCGGGACAGCTTAATGAAAAACTGTTTTTT.

This sequence joins TRBV5-1 and TRBJ2-3; D perhaps matches TRBD2 (5 bases). V lost 0 bases to trimming and J lost 2 bases, with 13 bases between them. Germline CDR1 and CDR2: SGHRS and YFSETQ. The CDR3 is made up of 16 amino acids. CDR3 region: CASSLGSTGNTDTQYF. The CDR3 nucleotides read TGCGCCAGCAGCTTGGGATCGACCGGGAACACAGATACGCAGTATTTT.

This chain joins TRBV9 and TRBJ2-1, with TRBD2 matching 9 bases. CDR1 and CDR2 (germline): SGDLS, YYNGEE. The CDR3 spans 16 residues. Trimming removed 3 bases from V and 2 bases from J; junction bases left unmatched: 6. This CDR3 is CASSGLSGRTYNEQFF. CDR3 coding DNA: TGTGCCAGCAGCGGCCTAAGCGGGAGGACCTACAATGAGCAGTTCTTC.

The V and J genes are TRBV7-8 and TRBJ1-2, with D hard to call. Germline-derived CDR1 and CDR2 are SGHVS and FQNEAQ. There are 13 residues in the CDR3. The V end was cut by 5 bases, the J end by 7 bases, with 14 bases between. The CDR3 reads CASSQPGMVGYTF. For the CDR3, the DNA is TGTGCCAGCAGCCAACCGGGGATGGTTGGCTACACCTTC.

The chain uses TRBV9 and TRBJ1-2, with 7 bases matching TRBD1. With 0 bases clipped from V and 8 bases from J, the junction kept 1 base outside the gene matches. The CDR3 has 12 residues. The germline CDR1 and CDR2 sequences are SGDLS and YYNGEE. CDR3 in amino acids: CASSVDRGGYTF. The CDR3 nucleotides are TGTGCCAGCAGCGTAGACAGGGGCGGCTACACCTTC.

This clone was detected only once. The chain is built from TRBV27 and TRBJ2-1; 7 bases align to TRBD1. With V trimmed by 11 bases and J by 5 bases, 9 bases remained unmatched. This CDR3 comprises 13 residues. From germline, CDR1 is MNHEY and CDR2 SMNVEV (reference sequence). The chain's CDR3 is CALTGTVHNEQFF. As DNA, the CDR3 is TGTGCCCTCACGGGGACAGTCCACAATGAGCAGTTCTTC.

This chain connects TRBV9 to TRBJ1-3, with D unclear. CDR3 size: 15 residues. Germline CDR1 is SGDLS and CDR2 is YYNGEE. With 0 bases removed from V and 1 base from J, the gap between germline ends came to 8 bases. The chain's CDR3 is CASSVGGESGNTIYF. Written as DNA, the CDR3 is TGTGCCAGCAGCGTAGGCGGGGAATCTGGAAACACCATATATTTT.

The rearrangement joins TRBV11-3 to TRBJ1-3; the D gene is possibly TRBD1 (6 bases). The germline V gene encodes CDR1 SGHNT and CDR2 YENEEA. The CDR3 covers 17 residues. Trimming removed 4 bases at V and 0 bases at J, with 16 bases between. Here the CDR3 reads CASSSPGGAHSGNTIYF. The CDR3 DNA sequence: TGTGCCAGCAGCTCACCCGGGGGGGCCCACTCTGGAAACACCATATATTTT.

The CDR3, as DNA: TGTGCCAGCAGTGAAGCAAAAGGACAGAATAACTATGGCTACACCTTC. Encoded protein: CASSEAKGQNNYGYTF. J is TRBJ1-2 and V is TRBV6-1, with a possible D match to TRBD1 (6 bases). Between the trimmed V and J ends, which lost 0 bases and 1 base, there was a span of 12 bases. CDR3 size: 16 residues. Germline CDR1 and CDR2: MNHNS and SASEGT.

The gene calls are TRBV23-1 and TRBJ1-4; D uncertain. TRBV23-1 is marked as an open reading frame, function uncertain. Trimming removed 0 bases at V and 4 bases at J, with 9 bases between. The CDR3 runs to 15 residues. The CDR3 is CASSQSRLYNEKLFF. In nucleotides, the CDR3 is TGCGCCAGCAGTCAATCGAGATTATATAATGAAAAACTGTTTTTT.

The chain couples TRBV12-5 to TRBJ2-7, with TRBD1 matching 7 bases. The CDR3 has 14 residues. In germline, CDR1 is LGHNT, CDR2 FRNRAP. V dropped 6 bases and J dropped 3; count of bases not matched to a gene: 8. The CDR3 sequence is CASGLEGGIYEQYF. The CDR3 coding sequence is TGTGCTAGTGGCCTCGAAGGGGGCATCTACGAGCAGTACTTC.

The V and J genes are TRBV5-1 and TRBJ2-1; the match to TRBD2 covers 10 bases. The CDR3 sequence is 16 residues long. V was pared by 1 base and J by 5 bases, with 6 bases of the junction left unmatched. The germline gives CDR1 SGHRS, CDR2 YFSETQ. The CDR3 loop reads CASSLPLAGEHNEQFF. The CDR3, as DNA: TGCGCCAGCAGCTTGCCCCTAGCGGGGGAACACAATGAGCAGTTCTTC.

CDR3 DNA sequence: TGCAGCGTTGACGGCGCGGGGGGATACGAGCAGTACTTC. This codes for CSVDGAGGYEQYF. This rearrangement joins TRBV29-1 to TRBJ2-7; the match to TRBD2 covers 8 bases. In germline, CDR1 is SQVTM, CDR2 ANQGSEA. The CDR3 loop spans 13 amino acids. Trimming at V came to 3 bases and at J to 4 bases, leaving 5 bases not matched to a gene.

The V call is TRBV5-4, the J call TRBJ2-5; tentative D call: TRBD2 (6 bases). The germline CDR1 and CDR2 sequences are SGHNT and YYREEE (reference sequence). This CDR3 region has 14 residues. Trimming stripped 0 bases from V and 2 bases from J, with 8 bases between. CDR3: CASSLAGEQETQYF. CDR3 DNA sequence: TGTGCCAGCAGCTTGGCGGGGGAACAAGAGACCCAGTACTTC.

The chain links TRBV13 to TRBJ1-6; 7 nucleotides match TRBD1. This CDR3 contains 21 residues. Germline V lookup: CDR1 PRHDT, CDR2 FYEKMQ (reference sequence). V trimming: 5 bases; J trimming: 4 bases; junction bases outside the gene matches: 23. The CDR3 DNA is TGTGCCAGCAGCGGCGGGGACCAGCAGCTTCCGGGACAGCATTATAATTCACCCCTCCACTTT. This translates into CASSGGDQQLPGQHYNSPLHF.

J is TRBJ1-6 and V is TRBV7-9; maybe TRBD1 (6 bases). Germline values: CDR1 SEHNR, CDR2 FQNEAQ (reference sequence). The CDR3 is 15 amino acids. V gave up 6 bases and J gave up 4 bases, with 13 bases separating them. CDR3 residues: CASRRSDSYNSPLHF. CDR3 coding DNA: TGTGCCAGCAGGCGATCGGACAGTTATAATTCACCCCTCCACTTT.

The chain uses TRBV18 and TRBJ2-3, with TRBD1 as a possible D gene (6 bases). CDR1 KGHSH and CDR2 LQKENI come from the germline V gene. The CDR3 extends over 16 amino acids. V lost 6 bases and J lost 2, with 18 bases in between. The CDR3 is CASSPTRKGVTDTQYF. The CDR3 DNA is TGTGCCAGCTCGCCTACCAGGAAGGGGGTCACAGATACGCAGTATTTT. The whole variable domain, remainder taken from reference TRBV18 and TRBJ2-3, is NAGVMQNPRHLVRRRGQEARLRCSPMKGHSHVYWYRQLPEEGLKFMVYLQKENIIDESGMPKERFSAEFPKEGPSILRIQQVVRGDSAAYFCASSPTRKGVTDTQYFGPGTRLTVL.

The gene calls are TRBV11-2 and TRBJ2-7; the match to TRBD2 covers 13 bases. Trimming removed 3 bases from V and 1 base from J; junction bases left unmatched: 6. Germline V gives CDR1 SGHAT, CDR2 FQNNGV. This CDR3 is 17 amino acids long. CDR3 protein: CASSFGGLAGTSYEQYF. The CDR3 nucleotides are TGTGCCAGCAGCTTCGGGGGACTAGCGGGAACGTCCTACGAGCAGTACTTC.

The V and J genes are TRBV27 and TRBJ1-5, with 8 nucleotides matching TRBD1. The CDR3 length is 13 residues. Germline V gene lookup returns CDR1 MNHEY and CDR2 SMNVEV (reference sequence). The ends lost 5 bases at V and 6 bases at J; junction bases unmatched: 3. Here the CDR3 DNA reads TGTGCCAGCAGTAGAGACAGGGGTCAGCCCCAGCATTTT. Its translation is CASSRDRGQPQHF.

The genes are TRBV7-9 and TRBJ2-5; TRBD1 matches at 8 bases. Trimming removed 3 bases from V and 2 bases from J; junction bases left unmatched: 2. The CDR3 covers 14 residues. CDR1 is SEHNR, CDR2 FQNEAQ, per germline (reference sequence). The CDR3 reads CASSFGQGQETQYF. DNA for the CDR3: TGTGCCAGCAGCTTTGGACAGGGACAAGAGACCCAGTACTTC.